Shown below are 7 T cell receptor beta chains from a single sample sequenced in a study of T cell responses to AZD1222 COVID-19 vaccine. Using immunoSEQ multiplex PCR, the repertoire was profiled, and TCRdb retains in-frame clones only, with some absent. The sample includes 72,000 or so clones, 87% seen only once; the top ten take about a quarter. The material was peripheral blood, obtained on day 0 of AZD1222 vaccination. All receptors come from an adult in good health.

The CDR3 sequence: CASSNGGYSTDTQYF. Here the CDR3 DNA reads TGCGCCAGCAGTAATGGGGGCTATAGCACAGATACGCAGTATTTT. V and J are TRBV4-3 and TRBJ2-3; TRBD1 is a possible D gene (6 bases). Trimming stripped 6 bases from V and 0 bases from J, with 13 bases between. CDR1 LGHNA and CDR2 YSLEER come from the germline V gene. The length of the CDR3 is 15 residues.

DNA for the CDR3: TGTGCCAGCAGCTCCCAGGACAGGCTGTCCACCTTC. This gives the protein CASSSQDRLSTF. J is TRBJ1-2 and V is TRBV5-4; 7 positions match TRBD1. V trimming: 3 bases; J trimming: 13 bases; junction bases outside the gene matches: 9. Germline CDR1 reads SGHNT; CDR2 reads YYREEE (reference sequence). CDR3 length equals 12 residues.

The V and J genes are TRBV20-1 and TRBJ2-1; D call uncertain. Germline CDR1 is DFQATT and CDR2 is SNEGSKA (reference sequence). The CDR3 is 12 amino acids. Trimming took 3 bases from V and 8 from J, leaving 11 bases between them. The CDR3 nucleotides are TGCAGTGCTAGTAGGCGTGATTATGAGCAGTTCTTC. It translates to CSASRRDYEQFF.

This clone has just one count. V usage is TRBV5-6 and J usage is TRBJ1-5; unclear D gene. The length of the CDR3 is 15 residues. V lost 1 base and J lost 2, with 10 bases in between. CDR1 is SGHDT, CDR2 YYEEEE, per germline. The CDR3 DNA follows: TGTGCCAGCAGCTTGTCGCCACACCGCAATCAGCCCCAGCATTTT. It yields the protein CASSLSPHRNQPQHF.

The chain uses TRBV13 and TRBJ2-6; D uncertain. The CDR3 length is 16 residues. CDR1 and CDR2 from the germline V gene are PRHDT and FYEKMQ (reference sequence). Between the trimmed V and J ends, which lost 5 bases and 0 bases, there was a span of 11 bases. For the CDR3, the DNA is TGTGCCAGCAGCGAAAGATCACCCTCTGGGGCCAACGTCCTGACTTTC. Protein: CASSERSPSGANVLTF.

This rearrangement joins TRBV7-2 to TRBJ2-5; 16 nucleotides align to TRBD2. In germline, CDR1 is SGHTA, CDR2 FQGNSA. After removal of 3 bases from V and 5 bases from J, the junction contained 6 bases not matched to a gene. This CDR3 spans 17 amino acids. The CDR3 sequence: CASSFGTSGRVGETQYF. In DNA form, the CDR3 reads TGTGCCAGCAGCTTCGGGACTAGCGGGAGGGTGGGCGAGACCCAGTACTTC.

The chain joins TRBV19 to TRBJ2-3, with D tentatively TRBD1 or TRBD2 (6 bases each). The CDR3 spans 16 residues. Germline V gene lookup returns CDR1 LNHDA and CDR2 SQIVND (reference sequence). V was shortened by 4 bases and J by 0 bases, with 14 bases between the two germline ends. The CDR3 DNA reads as TGTGCCAGTAGTAGTCCGGGGGCTTCTAGCACAGATACGCAGTATTTT. The encoded protein is CASSSPGASSTDTQYF.